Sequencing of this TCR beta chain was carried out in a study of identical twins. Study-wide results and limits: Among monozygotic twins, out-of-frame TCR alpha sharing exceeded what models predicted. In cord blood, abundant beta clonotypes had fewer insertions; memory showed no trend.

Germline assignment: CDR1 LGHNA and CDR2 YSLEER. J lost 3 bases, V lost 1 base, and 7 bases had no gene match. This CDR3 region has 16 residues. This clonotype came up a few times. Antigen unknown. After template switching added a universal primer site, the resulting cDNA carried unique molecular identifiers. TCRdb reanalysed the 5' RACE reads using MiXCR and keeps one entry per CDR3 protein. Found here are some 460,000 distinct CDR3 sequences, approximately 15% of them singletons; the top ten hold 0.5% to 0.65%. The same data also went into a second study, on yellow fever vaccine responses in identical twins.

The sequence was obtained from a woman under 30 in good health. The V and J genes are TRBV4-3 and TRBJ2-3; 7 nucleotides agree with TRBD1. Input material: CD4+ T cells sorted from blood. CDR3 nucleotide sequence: TGCGCCAGCAGCCAAGTAGGGGCAGGGGGAACAGATACGCAGTATTTT. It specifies CASSQVGAGGTDTQYF.